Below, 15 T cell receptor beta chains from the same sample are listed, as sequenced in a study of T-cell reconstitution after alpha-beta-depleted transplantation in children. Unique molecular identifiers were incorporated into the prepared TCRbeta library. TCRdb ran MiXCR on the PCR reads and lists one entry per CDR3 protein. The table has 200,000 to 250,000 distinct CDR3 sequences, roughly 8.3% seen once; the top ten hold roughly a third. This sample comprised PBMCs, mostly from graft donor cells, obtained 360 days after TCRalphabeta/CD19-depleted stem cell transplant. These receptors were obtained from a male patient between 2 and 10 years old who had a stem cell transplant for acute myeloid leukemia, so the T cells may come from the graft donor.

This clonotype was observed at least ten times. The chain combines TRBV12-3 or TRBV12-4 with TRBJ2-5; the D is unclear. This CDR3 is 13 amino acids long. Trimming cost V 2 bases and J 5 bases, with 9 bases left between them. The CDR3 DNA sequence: TGTGCCAGCAGTTTATCCGGGCTGGAGACCCAGTACTTC. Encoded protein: CASSLSGLETQYF.

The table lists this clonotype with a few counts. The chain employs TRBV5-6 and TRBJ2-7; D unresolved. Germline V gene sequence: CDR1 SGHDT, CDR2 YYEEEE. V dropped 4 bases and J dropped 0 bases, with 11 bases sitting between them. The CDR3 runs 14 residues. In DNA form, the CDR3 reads TGTGCCAGCAGCACGTCCAGGAGCTCCTACGAGCAGTACGTC. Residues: CASSTSRSSYEQYV.

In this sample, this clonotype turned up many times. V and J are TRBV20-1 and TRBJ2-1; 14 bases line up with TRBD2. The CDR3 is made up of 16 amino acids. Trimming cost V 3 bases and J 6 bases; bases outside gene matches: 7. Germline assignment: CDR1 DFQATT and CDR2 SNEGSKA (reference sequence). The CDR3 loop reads CSARGFGLAGGNEQFF. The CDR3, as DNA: TGCAGTGCTAGGGGATTCGGACTAGCGGGAGGCAATGAGCAGTTCTTC.

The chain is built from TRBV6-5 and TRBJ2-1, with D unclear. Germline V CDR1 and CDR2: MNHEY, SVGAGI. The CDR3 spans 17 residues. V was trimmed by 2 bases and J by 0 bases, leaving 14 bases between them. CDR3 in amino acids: CASSYHPGVSSYNEQFF. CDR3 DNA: TGTGCCAGCAGTTACCACCCCGGCGTGAGCTCCTACAATGAGCAGTTCTTC.

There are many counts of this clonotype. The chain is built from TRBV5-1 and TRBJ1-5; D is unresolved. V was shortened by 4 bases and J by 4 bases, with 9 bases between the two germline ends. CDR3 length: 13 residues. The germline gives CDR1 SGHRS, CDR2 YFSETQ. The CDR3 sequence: CASSPSSNQPQHF. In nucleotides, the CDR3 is TGCGCCAGCAGCCCCTCCTCTAATCAGCCCCAGCATTTT.

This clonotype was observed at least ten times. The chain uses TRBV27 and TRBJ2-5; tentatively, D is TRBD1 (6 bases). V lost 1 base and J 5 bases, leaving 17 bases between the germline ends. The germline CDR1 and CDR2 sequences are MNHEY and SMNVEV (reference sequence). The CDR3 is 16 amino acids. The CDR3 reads CASSLFPETGPETQYF. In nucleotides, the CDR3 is TGTGCCAGCAGTTTATTCCCCGAAACAGGGCCGGAGACCCAGTACTTC.

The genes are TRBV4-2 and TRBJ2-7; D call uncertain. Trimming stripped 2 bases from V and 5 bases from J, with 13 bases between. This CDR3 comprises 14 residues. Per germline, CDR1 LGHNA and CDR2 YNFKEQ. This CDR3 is CASSQLVVNNEQYF. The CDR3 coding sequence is TGTGCCAGCAGCCAACTAGTAGTAAACAACGAGCAGTACTTC.

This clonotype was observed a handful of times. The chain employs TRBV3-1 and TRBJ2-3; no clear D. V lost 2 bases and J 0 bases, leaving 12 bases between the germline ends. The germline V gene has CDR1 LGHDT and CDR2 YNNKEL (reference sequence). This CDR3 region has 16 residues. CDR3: CASSQPGGTSTDTQYF. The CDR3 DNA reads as TGTGCCAGCAGCCAACCCGGCGGCACTAGCACAGATACGCAGTATTTT.

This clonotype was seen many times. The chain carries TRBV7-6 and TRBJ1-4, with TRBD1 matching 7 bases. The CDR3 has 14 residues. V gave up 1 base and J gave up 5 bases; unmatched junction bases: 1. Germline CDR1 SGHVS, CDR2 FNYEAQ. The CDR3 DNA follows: TGTGCCAGCAGCTTAGGCAGGGGGAATGAAAAACTGTTTTTT. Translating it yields CASSLGRGNEKLFF.

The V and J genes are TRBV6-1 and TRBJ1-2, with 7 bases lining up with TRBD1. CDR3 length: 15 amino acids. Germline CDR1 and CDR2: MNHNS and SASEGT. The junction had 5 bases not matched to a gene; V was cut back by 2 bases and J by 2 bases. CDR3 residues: CASSELEGANYGYTF. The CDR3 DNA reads TGTGCCAGCAGTGAATTAGAGGGGGCGAACTATGGCTACACCTTC.

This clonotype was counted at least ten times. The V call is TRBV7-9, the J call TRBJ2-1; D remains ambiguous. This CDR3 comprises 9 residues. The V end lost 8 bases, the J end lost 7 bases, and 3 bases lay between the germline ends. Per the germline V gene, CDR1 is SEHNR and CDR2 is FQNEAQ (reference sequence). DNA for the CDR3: TGTGCCAGCCCTAATGAGCAGTTCTTC. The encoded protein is CASPNEQFF.

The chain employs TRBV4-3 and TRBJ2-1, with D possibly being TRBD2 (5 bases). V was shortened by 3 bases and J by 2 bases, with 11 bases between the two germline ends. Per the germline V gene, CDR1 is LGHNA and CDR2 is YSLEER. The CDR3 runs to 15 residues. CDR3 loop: CASSHGRGPYNEQFF. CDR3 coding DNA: TGCGCCAGCAGCCATGGTCGCGGGCCCTACAATGAGCAGTTCTTC.

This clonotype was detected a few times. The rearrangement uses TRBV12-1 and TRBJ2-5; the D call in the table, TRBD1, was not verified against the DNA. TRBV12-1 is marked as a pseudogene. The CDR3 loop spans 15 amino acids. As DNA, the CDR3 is TGTGCCAGGTCCCTCTTTAGACAGGTACAAGAGACCCAGTACTTC. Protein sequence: CARSLFRQVQETQYF.

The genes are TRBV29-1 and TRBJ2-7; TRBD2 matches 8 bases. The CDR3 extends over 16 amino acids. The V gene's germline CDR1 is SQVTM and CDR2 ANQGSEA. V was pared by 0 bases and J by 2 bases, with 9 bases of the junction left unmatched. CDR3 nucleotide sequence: TGCAGCGTTGAAGATAAGACACTAGCGGACACCTACGAGCAGTACTTC. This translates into CSVEDKTLADTYEQYF.

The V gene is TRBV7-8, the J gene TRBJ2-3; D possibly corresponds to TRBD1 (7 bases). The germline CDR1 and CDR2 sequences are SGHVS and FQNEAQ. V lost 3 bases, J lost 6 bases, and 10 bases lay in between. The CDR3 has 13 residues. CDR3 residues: CASSLTGRDTQYF. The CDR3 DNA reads TGTGCCAGCAGCTTGACAGGGAGGGATACGCAGTATTTT.